A single sample is the source of the 32 T cell receptor beta chains below, sequenced in a study of cytomegalovirus exposure and HLA in healthy donors. Method: immunoSEQ multiplex PCR; TCRdb's copy keeps in-frame clones and lacks some. The repertoire holds about 150,000 clones, with about nine tenths as singletons. Sequencing was performed on PBMCs. Receptors originate from a woman in her thirties in good health and CMV-seropositive.

The chain joins TRBV28 to TRBJ2-7; no clear D. The CDR3 consists of 14 residues. Germline assignment: CDR1 MDHEN and CDR2 SYDVKM. Trimming stripped 8 bases from V and 0 bases from J, with 14 bases between. The CDR3 region is CASGAAWSSYEQYF. CDR3 in DNA: TGTGCCAGCGGTGCGGCGTGGAGCTCCTACGAGCAGTACTTC.

The chain employs TRBV18 and TRBJ2-7, with 9 bases aligning to TRBD1. Germline assignment: CDR1 KGHSH and CDR2 LQKENI. V was clipped by 8 bases and J by 2 bases; unmatched bases: 13. The CDR3 contains 16 residues. The CDR3 DNA is TGTGCCAGCACCCCCCAGGGACAGGGTAACCCCTACGAGCAGTACTTC. Amino acid sequence: CASTPQGQGNPYEQYF.

The chain employs TRBV2 and TRBJ2-7; a weak D match, TRBD1 (5 bases). Trimming removed 5 bases at V and 1 base at J, with 18 bases between. The CDR3 loop spans 16 amino acids. Germline lookup yields CDR1 SNHLY and CDR2 FYNNEI. CDR3 sequence (DNA): TGTGCCAGCAGTCCACCGATAGTGACAGAGTCCTACGAGCAGTACTTC. Translated, it gives CASSPPIVTESYEQYF.

This clone has just one count. The chain is built from TRBV6-1 and TRBJ1-5; TRBD1 is a possible D gene (5 bases). The CDR3 sequence is 15 residues long. In germline, CDR1 is MNHNS, CDR2 SASEGT. Trimming took 8 bases from V and 0 from J, leaving 14 bases between them. CDR3 DNA: TGTGCCAGCCAACTTTACGGACATAGCAATCAGCCCCAGCATTTT. Translated: CASQLYGHSNQPQHF.

The rearrangement joins TRBV6-5 to TRBJ2-7, with TRBD2 identical over 14 bases. Germline V gene data show CDR1 as MNHEY and CDR2 as SVGAGI. The V segment lost 4 bases and the J segment 4 bases; nucleotides outside the gene matches: 3. This CDR3 is built from 15 residues. CDR3 in amino acids: CASSSRLAGGYEQYF. CDR3 in DNA: TGTGCCAGCAGTTCCCGACTAGCGGGAGGGTACGAGCAGTACTTC.

In this sample, this clone turned up a few times. The chain employs TRBV2 and TRBJ2-2; 7 bases map to TRBD2. Germline CDR1 SNHLY, CDR2 FYNNEI. This CDR3 contains 13 residues. Losses at the gene ends were 8 bases for V and 7 bases for J; bases not matched to a gene: 7. This CDR3 is CASHSGEGGELFF. The CDR3 coding sequence is TGTGCCAGCCACAGCGGGGAGGGCGGGGAGCTGTTTTTT.

This clone was detected once. J is TRBJ1-2 and V is TRBV5-1, with D possibly being TRBD1 (6 bases). Deletions cut 3 bases from V and 1 base from J, with 19 bases between. CDR3 length: 17 residues. CDR1 and CDR2 from the germline V gene are SGHRS and YFSETQ. CDR3 region: CASSWDPARGNNYGYTF. In DNA, the CDR3 is TGCGCCAGCAGCTGGGACCCCGCCAGGGGCAATAACTATGGCTACACCTTC.

The rearrangement joins TRBV11-3 to TRBJ2-7; 9 bases align to TRBD1. Germline V gene lookup returns CDR1 SGHNT and CDR2 YENEEA. After removal of 5 bases from V and 6 bases from J, the junction contained 8 bases not matched to a gene. The CDR3 covers 14 residues. CDR3 sequence: CASSPSGTGSEQYF. The CDR3 DNA reads TGTGCCAGCAGCCCCTCCGGGACAGGGAGCGAGCAGTACTTC.

In the case of this clone: The same CDR3 can be traced to other DNA sequences in this sample. V is TRBV28 and J is TRBJ2-7; D is undetermined. Germline V gives CDR1 MDHEN, CDR2 SYDVKM. This CDR3 comprises 12 residues. Trimming stripped 2 bases from V and 4 bases from J, with 6 bases between. The CDR3 DNA reads TGTGCCAGCAGTTTAGCAGGTTACGAGCAGTACTTC. Translation: CASSLAGYEQYF.

The chain uses TRBV9 and TRBJ2-3; perhaps TRBD2 as D (7 bases). The V end was cut by 0 bases, the J end by 2 bases, with 16 bases between. The CDR3 spans 17 residues. Germline lookup yields CDR1 SGDLS and CDR2 YYNGEE. DNA for the CDR3: TGTGCCAGCAGCGTAGAGGGGGAGGGGACAATCACAGATACGCAGTATTTT. This encodes CASSVEGEGTITDTQYF.

This chain joins TRBV15 and TRBJ1-5; weak D call: TRBD1 (6 bases). Trimming shortened V by 0 bases and J by 7 bases, and 13 bases separated the two germline ends. This CDR3 spans 15 amino acids. The germline V gene has CDR1 LNHNV and CDR2 YYDKDF (reference sequence). Written as DNA, the CDR3 is TGTGCCACCAGCAGAGATGTACAGGGTTGGCAGCCCCAGCATTTT. Amino acids: CATSRDVQGWQPQHF.

The chain is built from TRBV28 and TRBJ2-3; D is undetermined. V was trimmed by 4 bases and J by 4 bases, leaving 6 bases between them. The CDR3 consists of 12 residues. The V gene's germline CDR1 is MDHEN and CDR2 SYDVKM. The CDR3 reads CASSWLADTQYF. The CDR3 DNA reads as TGTGCCAGCAGTTGGCTGGCAGATACGCAGTATTTT. Using reference TRBV28 and TRBJ2-3 for the parts outside the CDR3, the full variable domain is DVKVTQSSRYLVKRTGEKVFLECVQDMDHENMFWYRQDPGLGLRLIYFSYDVKMKEKGDIPEGYSVSREKKERFSLILESASTNQTSMYLCASSWLADTQYFGPGTRLTVL.

The chain links TRBV15 to TRBJ1-6; 8 nucleotides match TRBD1. The V and J ends lost 1 base and 14 bases, in that order; junction bases with no gene match: 10. This CDR3 is 15 amino acids long. The V gene's germline CDR1 is LNHNV and CDR2 YYDKDF (reference sequence). The CDR3 here is CATSRGQGSSISLHF. The CDR3 DNA reads as TGTGCCACCAGCAGAGGACAGGGGTCTAGTATTTCCCTCCACTTT.

V and J are TRBV4-2 and TRBJ2-3; 10 bases agree with TRBD2. The CDR3 totals 18 residues. Germline CDR1 and CDR2: LGHNA and YNFKEQ. V gave up 4 bases and J gave up 0 bases; unmatched junction bases: 10. CDR3 loop: CASSRGLAEPTSTDTQYF. The CDR3 DNA reads TGTGCCAGCAGCCGTGGACTAGCGGAACCAACTAGCACAGATACGCAGTATTTT.

The chain has TRBV6-5 and TRBJ1-5, with 7 positions matching TRBD1. Germline V CDR1 and CDR2: MNHEY, SVGAGI. The CDR3 totals 15 residues. J gave up 1 base and V 6 bases, and 6 bases lay outside the gene matches. This CDR3 is CASSPRQGSNQPQHF. The CDR3 DNA is TGTGCCAGCAGCCCCCGACAGGGAAGCAATCAGCCCCAGCATTTT.

This clone was picked up one time. V and J are TRBV6-5 and TRBJ1-1; 7 nucleotides match TRBD1. Trimming removed 0 bases from V and 4 bases from J; junction bases left unmatched: 5. The CDR3 runs 15 residues. Per the germline V gene, CDR1 is MNHEY and CDR2 is SVGAGI. The CDR3 DNA follows: TGTGCCAGCAGTTACTCGAACAGGGGCTTCACTGAAGCTTTCTTT. Translation: CASSYSNRGFTEAFF.

The chain combines TRBV29-1 with TRBJ1-1; a weak D match, TRBD1 (5 bases). V lost 6 bases to trimming and J lost 2 bases, with 13 bases between them. The CDR3 sequence is 13 residues long. Germline CDR1 is SQVTM and CDR2 is ANQGSEA. CDR3 DNA sequence: TGCAGCGTCAGGGCAGTTCTAAACACTGAAGCTTTCTTT. It specifies CSVRAVLNTEAFF.

The chain joins TRBV27 to TRBJ2-1; D possibly corresponds to TRBD2 (6 bases). The CDR3 spans 16 residues. From germline, CDR1 is MNHEY and CDR2 SMNVEV (reference sequence). Trimming cost V 0 bases and J 2 bases, with 11 bases left between them. The CDR3 region is CASSLSGRTTYNEQFF. CDR3 DNA sequence: TGTGCCAGCAGTTTATCCGGGAGAACTACCTACAATGAGCAGTTCTTC.

The rearrangement joins TRBV7-6 to TRBJ1-4; D not certain. V was pared by 9 bases and J by 0 bases, with 11 bases between. This CDR3 has 14 amino acids. Per germline, CDR1 SGHVS and CDR2 FNYEAQ. CDR3 coding DNA: TGTGCCAGTACACCAGAAGCAACTAATGAAAAACTGTTTTTT. This codes for CASTPEATNEKLFF.

In DNA, the CDR3 is TGTGCCAGTAGCAATCCTGGGGCCAACGTCCTGACTTTC. Translation: CASSNPGANVLTF. This chain links TRBV19 with TRBJ2-6; D not certain. V gave up 6 bases and J gave up 2 bases, with 5 bases separating them. The length of the CDR3 is 13 residues. CDR1 LNHDA and CDR2 SQIVND come from the germline V gene (reference sequence).

CDR3 sequence reads: CASSPRRRVNYGYTF. CDR3 DNA: TGTGCCAGCTCACCAAGAAGACGGGTGAACTATGGCTACACCTTC. The V gene is TRBV18, the J gene TRBJ1-2; D uncertain. V was cut by 2 bases and J by 2 bases, with 12 bases left in between. This CDR3 is built from 15 residues. Germline lookup yields CDR1 KGHSH and CDR2 LQKENI.

A word on this clone: A clone one base away is much larger, so this may be a read error. V is TRBV5-5 and J is TRBJ2-3, with TRBD1 as a possible D gene (5 bases). Per the germline V gene, CDR1 is SGHKS and CDR2 is YYEKEE (reference sequence). The CDR3 consists of 12 residues. V was trimmed by 4 bases and J by 5 bases, leaving 8 bases between them. CDR3 nucleotides: TGTGCCAGCAGCCAGGGTGGAGATACGCAGTATTTT. Residues: CASSQGGDTQYF.

The chain uses TRBV28 and TRBJ2-2, with 12 bases matching TRBD2. There are 15 residues in the CDR3. Germline CDR1 and CDR2: MDHEN and SYDVKM. With 6 bases clipped from V and 6 bases from J, the junction kept 5 bases outside the gene matches. The chain's CDR3 is CASSLAGGPAGELFF. The CDR3 bases are TGTGCCAGCAGCCTAGCGGGAGGGCCGGCCGGGGAGCTGTTTTTT.

This rearrangement joins TRBV5-1 to TRBJ2-1; 11 nucleotides align to TRBD2. Germline CDR1 is SGHRS and CDR2 is YFSETQ. The length of the CDR3 is 15 residues. V shed 0 bases, J shed 4 bases, and the junction held 0 bases outside the gene matches. CDR3 region: CASSLGTSGYNEQFF. CDR3 nucleotide sequence: TGCGCCAGCAGCTTGGGGACTAGCGGGTACAATGAGCAGTTCTTC.

The chain carries TRBV19 and TRBJ1-2; 7 bases align to TRBD1. Germline loops: CDR1 LNHDA, CDR2 SQIVND (reference sequence). This CDR3 is 16 amino acids long. V shed 1 base, J shed 5 bases, and the junction held 10 bases outside the gene matches. DNA for the CDR3: TGTGCCAGTAGTATAGTCTGGGACAGCACTGGGTATGGCTACACCTTC. Its translation is CASSIVWDSTGYGYTF. Filled out from reference TRBV19 and TRBJ1-2, the complete variable domain reads DGGITQSPKYLFRKEGQNVTLSCEQNLNHDAMYWYRQDPGQGLRLIYYSQIVNDFQKGDIAEGYSVSREKKESFPLTVTSAQKNPTAFYLCASSIVWDSTGYGYTFGSGTRLTVV.

The chain combines TRBV5-1 with TRBJ1-3; the D is unclear. With 0 bases removed from V and 4 bases from J, the gap between germline ends came to 11 bases. The CDR3 is 15 residues long. Per the germline V gene, CDR1 is SGHRS and CDR2 is YFSETQ. The CDR3 loop is CASSLDARGGNTIYF. In nucleotides, the CDR3 is TGCGCCAGCAGCTTGGATGCGAGAGGGGGAAACACCATATATTTT. Full variable domain (missing parts from reference TRBV5-1 and TRBJ1-3): KAGVTQTPRYLIKTRGQQVTLSCSPISGHRSVSWYQQTPGQGLQFLFEYFSETQRNKGNFPGRFSGRQFSNSRSEMNVSTLELGDSALYLCASSLDARGGNTIYFGEGSWLTVV.

The J gene is TRBJ2-1, the V gene TRBV29-1; D is uncertain. The ends were cut back, 2 bases at V and 7 bases at J, with 3 bases in the middle. The CDR3 spans 10 residues. Germline V gives CDR1 SQVTM, CDR2 ANQGSEA. The CDR3 DNA reads TGCAGCGTTGAACTGAATGAGCAGTTCTTC. It is translated as CSVELNEQFF.

The V gene is TRBV28, the J gene TRBJ1-6; a weak D match, TRBD1 (5 bases). The length of the CDR3 is 13 residues. The V gene lost 8 bases and the J gene lost 9 bases, with 14 bases spanning the gap. Germline CDR1 MDHEN, CDR2 SYDVKM. In DNA form, the CDR3 reads TGTGCCAGCGTTGACAAGACAGCTTCACCCCTCCACTTT. This gives the protein CASVDKTASPLHF.

V usage is TRBV6-1 and J usage is TRBJ2-7, with TRBD2 identical over 7 bases. V lost 7 bases and J lost 6; bases outside the gene matches: 15. Per the germline V gene, CDR1 is MNHNS and CDR2 is SASEGT. The CDR3 consists of 15 residues. The CDR3 sequence: CASNVRGALASEQYF. The CDR3 DNA reads TGTGCCAGCAACGTAAGAGGGGCACTAGCGAGCGAGCAGTACTTC.

The rearrangement links TRBV27 to TRBJ2-1; 8 positions match TRBD2. The CDR3 consists of 15 residues. With V trimmed by 3 bases and J by 2 bases, 3 bases remained unmatched. Per the germline V gene, CDR1 is MNHEY and CDR2 is SMNVEV (reference sequence). The CDR3 DNA is TGTGCCAGCAGTTTTATAGCGGGACCCTACAATGAGCAGTTCTTC. Its translation: CASSFIAGPYNEQFF.

The chain is built from TRBV18 and TRBJ2-7, with TRBD1 identical over 9 bases. With 3 bases clipped from V and 7 bases from J, the junction kept 10 bases outside the gene matches. This CDR3 has 15 amino acids. Germline CDR1 KGHSH, CDR2 LQKENI. The CDR3 region is CASSPRRDRAGEQYF. CDR3 nucleotide sequence: TGTGCCAGCTCACCGCGGCGGGACAGGGCGGGTGAGCAGTACTTC.

The rearrangement joins TRBV11-2 to TRBJ2-5; D possibly corresponds to TRBD1 (5 bases). Trimming shortened V by 5 bases and J by 4 bases, and 17 bases separated the two germline ends. CDR1 SGHAT and CDR2 FQNNGV come from the germline V gene. The CDR3 contains 15 residues. This CDR3 is CASSPLGAFGETQYF. The CDR3 region has the DNA TGTGCCAGCAGCCCCCTAGGGGCGTTCGGAGAGACCCAGTACTTC.